The text below deals with one T cell receptor (beta chain). Using immunoSEQ multiplex PCR, the repertoire was profiled, and TCRdb retains in-frame clones only, with some absent. The table lists approximately 290,000 clones, around nine tenths of them singletons. This specimen belongs to a study of blood T cell repertoires in COVID-19. Looking at the study overall: Sites in the United States, Italy and Spain provided acute and convalescent COVID-19 samples.

The CDR3 covers 16 residues. V was shortened by 0 bases and J by 5 bases, with 17 bases between the two germline ends. The V gene's germline CDR1 is SGHRS and CDR2 YFSETQ. The V call is TRBV5-1, the J call TRBJ1-2; tentatively, D is TRBD1 (5 bases). This sequence originates from a man aged 30-40 years with acute or convalescent COVID-19. Sequences were obtained from peripheral blood. The CDR3 DNA reads as TGCGCCAGCAGCTTGGATATAGCGGGGCCGGTGTATGGCTACACCTTC. Its translation: CASSLDIAGPVYGYTF.